The clone carrying this T cell receptor (beta chain) was picked up many times. Its target is not known. This specimen comes from a study of early T cells in non-severe SARS-CoV-2 infection. Study-wide background: Bulk RNA taken from unsorted whole blood was sequenced, leaving chains unpaired.

Unique molecular identifiers were added to individual cDNA molecules. Each CDR3 protein is one row after TCRdb ran MiXCR on the 5' RACE reads. Of some 80,000 distinct CDR3 sequences in the sample, approximately 15% were seen once. General study findings and limits: In VDJdb matching, anti-spike CD8 responses were favored while private and CD4 specificities went missing.

Germline CDR1 and CDR2: MNHEY and SVGEGT. Trimming stripped 4 bases from V and 1 base from J, with 10 bases between. This CDR3 spans 14 amino acids. The specimen sequenced was whole blood. The rearrangement joins TRBV6-2 or TRBV6-3 to TRBJ2-5; no definite D call. This clonotype was obtained from an adult who was a healthcare worker with PCR-confirmed SARS-CoV-2 infection or an uninfected control (not recorded which). CDR3 DNA sequence: TGTGCCAGCAGTTCAAGGGCCCGCCAAGAGACCCAGTACTTC. This gives the protein CASSSRARQETQYF.